The source of this TCR beta chain is a study of T cell responses to AZD1222 COVID-19 vaccine (dated by TCRdb to the early 2020s). Describing the broader study: A total of 233 trial participants underwent TCR sequencing, of whom about 210 received two doses of AZD1222 and about 25 received two doses of the MenACWY control vaccine. Trial participants were enrolled by age into subgroups of 18-55, 56-69 and 70-plus years, and roughly 150, 30 and 60 TCR-sequenced participants, respectively, were included in these subgroups. Results and caveats for the whole study, not just this receptor: After two AZD1222 doses, spike-specific TCR breadth and depth were significantly higher than at day 0 and than in MenACWY recipients. CD4 TCRs associated with the vaccine covered the entire spike protein, and the dominant responses were in regions 160-218 and 743-854. Conclusions about previously exposed vaccinees are limited because only five to seven AZD1222 recipients were SARS-CoV-2 seropositive at baseline. Reportedly, close to half of the unique spike-specific TCRs recognized epitopes lying outside the regions that are mutated in the B.1.351 and B.1.1.7 variants. Because no samples from the day 14 peak response were available, repertoires could be characterized only after the peak T cell response. In the small 56-69-year group, the increase in depth fell short of significance, most likely because of low power. Most participants were white British and females outnumbered males, and the authors suggested that clonal diversity may have been underestimated.

Taken with the paper, the label for time point translates to: about 28 days (+/-7) after the second vaccine dose. AZD1222 recipients whose second dose came at about 4 weeks and those whose second dose came at about 12 weeks were combined into one group, since spike-specific TCR depth and breadth did not differ between the two schedules. Samples from vaccinated people were obtained from the UK trials COV001 and COV002, which included a single-blind randomized controlled phase 2/3 trial of AZD1222 (ChAdOx1 nCoV-19) in healthy adults. For TCRbeta chain sequencing, PBMC samples were collected from trial participants at day 0 and at day 28 after the second dose. Taken from cysteine to phenylalanine, the CDR3 has 16 residues. Kept here is only the CDR3 DNA, which spans 48 bases and is read in frame from base 1. The germline V gene encodes CDR1 SGHNT and CDR2 YYREEE (reference sequence). V is shortened by 0 bases, J by 1 base, and the region joining them spans 13 bases.

About this clone: What this receptor recognizes is not known. Base qualities are not recorded, but no much larger clone differs from it by a single base.

The CDR3 regions of human TCRbeta chains were analyzed by immunosequencing. From the authors' description of their analysis: Repertoire TCRs were matched against a reference library of SARS-CoV-2-specific TCRs generated with the MIRA antigen-specificity platform. Breadth was defined as the fraction of unique TCRs that were SARS-CoV-2-associated, and depth was defined as the fraction of total T cells that were SARS-CoV-2-associated. Using the MIRA data, every spike-specific TCR was mapped to the spike region that the TCR reacted to and assigned to either a CD4 or a CD8 class. Log10-transformed breadth and depth values were compared by one-way ANOVA with Sidak's multiple comparisons tests. Held by TCRdb, this immuneACCESS table contains in-frame sequences only and omits some clones. Under half of the omission traces to an unresolved V gene where checked; the cause of the rest is unknown. The D gene and trimming were derived from the DNA, and the V and J assignments and clone size from that table. Here the sample has more than 15,000 clones; roughly 86% occur a single time. Together, the top ten hold roughly 8.7% of the sample.

This receptor was identified in an adult who received the AZD1222 COVID-19 vaccine. The sequences come from peripheral blood, collected 28 days after the second AZD1222 dose. The rearrangement joined TRBV5-4 to TRBJ1-1, with the D gene uncertain. In nucleotides, the sequence is TGTGCCAGCAGCTTGGTTCCAGACCCAGCGAACACTGAAGCTTTCTTT. Its protein reads: CASSLVPDPANTEAFF.